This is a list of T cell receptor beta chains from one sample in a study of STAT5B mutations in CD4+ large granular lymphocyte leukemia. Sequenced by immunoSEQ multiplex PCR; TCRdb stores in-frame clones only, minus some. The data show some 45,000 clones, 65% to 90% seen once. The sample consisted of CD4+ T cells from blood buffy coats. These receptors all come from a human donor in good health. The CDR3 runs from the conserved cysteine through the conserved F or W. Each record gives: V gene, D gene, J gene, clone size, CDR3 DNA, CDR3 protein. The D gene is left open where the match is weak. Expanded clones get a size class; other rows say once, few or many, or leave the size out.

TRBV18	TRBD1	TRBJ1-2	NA	TGTGCCAGCTCACCAAAATCGGGACAGATAGGGCTAGGCGGCTACACCTTC	CASSPKSGQIGLGGYTF
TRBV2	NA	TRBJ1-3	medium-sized	TGTGCCAGCAGTGTCGACTACTCTGGAAACACCATATATTTT	CASSVDYSGNTIYF
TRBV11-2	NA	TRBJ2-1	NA	TGTGCCAGCAGCCCTACTCCACTCCGGGGCAATGAGCAGTTCTTC	CASSPTPLRGNEQFF
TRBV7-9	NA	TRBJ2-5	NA	TGTGCCAGCAGCTTAGCGCTGACAGCCTTGCGGGAGACCCAGTACTTC	CASSLALTALRETQYF
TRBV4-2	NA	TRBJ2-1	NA	TGTGCCAGCAGCCAAAGACCGGGACGGAACAATGAGCAGTTCTTC	CASSQRPGRNNEQFF
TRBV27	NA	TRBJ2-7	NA	TGTGCCAGCAGTCCCCATGACTCCTACGAGCAGTACTTC	CASSPHDSYEQYF
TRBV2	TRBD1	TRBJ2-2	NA	TGTGCCAGCAACCCACTCGGGACAGATAACACCGGGGAGCTGTTTTTT	CASNPLGTDNTGELFF
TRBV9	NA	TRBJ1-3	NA	TGTGCCAGCAGCCCCCCAATCAGCTCTGGAAACACCATATATTTT	CASSPPISSGNTIYF
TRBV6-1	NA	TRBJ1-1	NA	TGTGCCAGCAGTCGTCTTCGAGATTTGAACACTGAAGCTTTCTTT	CASSRLRDLNTEAFF
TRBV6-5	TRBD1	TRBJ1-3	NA	TGTGCCAGCAGTTACTCGGGACAGCCCGGAAACACCATATATTTT	CASSYSGQPGNTIYF
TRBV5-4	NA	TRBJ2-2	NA	TGTGCCAGCAGCCCGGGGACTCCGGGAACGAACACCGGGGAGCTGTTTTTT	CASSPGTPGTNTGELFF
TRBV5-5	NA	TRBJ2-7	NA	TGTGCCAGCAGCCCTGGGGGGGCAGGCTTCTCCTACGAGCAGTACTTC	CASSPGGAGFSYEQYF
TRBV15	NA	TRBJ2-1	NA	TGTGCCACCAGCAGAGTGGGGGCGTTGAACGAGCCCTACAATGAGCAGTTCTTC	CATSRVGALNEPYNEQFF
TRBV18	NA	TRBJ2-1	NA	TGTGCCAGCTCACCAAGCGTGGAGGGCCGTGGACAGTTCTTC	CASSPSVEGRGQFF
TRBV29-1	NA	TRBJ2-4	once	TGCAGCGCCACCACTTCGGGCCCCAAAAACATTCAGTACTTC	CSATTSGPKNIQYF
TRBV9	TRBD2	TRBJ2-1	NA	TGTGCCAGCAGCCCTCGCCCGACTAGCGGGAGGGCCAATGAGCAGTTCTTC	CASSPRPTSGRANEQFF
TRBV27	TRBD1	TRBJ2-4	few	TGTGCCAGCAGTTTTGCTCCTCAGACAGGGGCCAAAAACATTCAGTACTTC	CASSFAPQTGAKNIQYF
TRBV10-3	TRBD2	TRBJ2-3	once	TGTGCCATCAGTGGGGGCGGGAGGCTCGCAGATACGCAGTATTTT	CAISGGGRLADTQYF
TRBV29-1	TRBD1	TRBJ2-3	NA	TGCAGCGTTTACAGGGGAGAAACAGATACGCAGTATTTT	CSVYRGETDTQYF
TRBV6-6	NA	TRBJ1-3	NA	TGTGCCAGCAGCCCTAAGGAAACGGGCTCTGGAAACACCATATATTTT	CASSPKETGSGNTIYF
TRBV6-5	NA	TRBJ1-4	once	TGTGCCAGCAGTGTCTCCGGACTGCTGAATGAAAAACTGTTTTTT	CASSVSGLLNEKLFF
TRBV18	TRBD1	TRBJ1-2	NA	TGTGCCAGCTCACCACAGGGGGCTAGTGGCTACACCTTC	CASSPQGASGYTF
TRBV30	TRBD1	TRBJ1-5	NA	TGTGCCTGGAGTGTACCGTTAACAGGGGGCGGTCAGCCCCAGCATTTT	CAWSVPLTGGGQPQHF
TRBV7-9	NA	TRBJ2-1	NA	TGTGCCAGCAGCTCCCCCCGGGGGAGGTGGTTCTTC	CASSSPRGRWFF
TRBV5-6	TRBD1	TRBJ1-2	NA	TGTGCCAGCAGCTTAGCCGACAGGGTGAACTATGGCTACACCTTC	CASSLADRVNYGYTF
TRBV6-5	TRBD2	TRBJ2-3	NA	TGTGCCAGTCTAAGCGGGAGGGCCGGGCATACGCAGTATTTT	CASLSGRAGHTQYF
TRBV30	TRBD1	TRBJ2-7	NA	TGTGCCTGGAGTGTACGGACAGGTTCTCGGGGTAGGGAGCAGTACTTC	CAWSVRTGSRGREQYF
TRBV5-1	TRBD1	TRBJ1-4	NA	TGCGCCAGCAGCCAGGGACAGCCAGTAGAAAAACTGTTTTTT	CASSQGQPVEKLFF
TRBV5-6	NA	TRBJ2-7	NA	TGTGCCAGCAGCTTGGAGGAGGAGCAGTACTTC	CASSLEEEQYF
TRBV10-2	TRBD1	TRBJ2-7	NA	TGCGCCAGCAGTACGGGGGTGGGGACAGGGGCCTACGAGCAGTACTTC	CASSTGVGTGAYEQYF
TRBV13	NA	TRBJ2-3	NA	TGTGCCAGCAGCAAGAGAAACCGGGACTTAAGCACAGATACGCAGTATTTT	CASSKRNRDLSTDTQYF
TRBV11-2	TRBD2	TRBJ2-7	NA	TGTGCCAGCAGCTTAGATAGGGAGGGGCAGTACTTC	CASSLDREGQYF
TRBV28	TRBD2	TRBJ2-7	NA	TGTGCCAGCAGTCCCGGGACTACCGAGGGAAACGAGCAGTACTTC	CASSPGTTEGNEQYF
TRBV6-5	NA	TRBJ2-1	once	TGTGCCAGCAGTTACTCGGGACCTCCGAATGAGCAGTTCTTC	CASSYSGPPNEQFF
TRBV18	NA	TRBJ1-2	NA	TGTGCCAGCTCACAACAGGGCGATAACTATGGCTACACCTTC	CASSQQGDNYGYTF
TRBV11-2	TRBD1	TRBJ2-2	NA	TGTGCCAGCGCACCGCAGGGGGCGGGCGGGGAGCTGTTTTTT	CASAPQGAGGELFF
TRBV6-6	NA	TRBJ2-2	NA	TGTGCCAGCAGGTCTCGGAGAGCAAACACCGGGGAGCTGTTTTTT	CASRSRRANTGELFF
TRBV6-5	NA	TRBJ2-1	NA	TGTGCCAGCAGTTACGGGGGCGGGAGTAATGAGCAGTTCTTC	CASSYGGGSNEQFF
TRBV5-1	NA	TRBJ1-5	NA	TGCGCCAGCAGCTTGGCGGGCGGGGCGAATCAGCCCCAGCATTTT	CASSLAGGANQPQHF
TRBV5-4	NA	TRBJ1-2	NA	TGTGCCAGCAGCTTTGACCGACTGAACTATGGCTACACCTTC	CASSFDRLNYGYTF
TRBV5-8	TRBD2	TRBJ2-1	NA	TGTGCCAGCAGCTACGGACTAGCGGGGCCAGCTGAGCAGTTCTTC	CASSYGLAGPAEQFF
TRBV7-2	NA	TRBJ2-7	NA	TGTGCCAGCAGCTTAGTTTCAGTGACCGAGCAGTACTTC	CASSLVSVTEQYF
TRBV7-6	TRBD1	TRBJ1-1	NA	TGTGCCAGCAGCTTAGTAGGGGACAGGGGTGGCACTGAAGCTTTCTTT	CASSLVGDRGGTEAFF
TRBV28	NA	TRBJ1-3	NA	TGTGCCAGCAGTTCCGGGACCTCTGGAAACACCATATATTTT	CASSSGTSGNTIYF
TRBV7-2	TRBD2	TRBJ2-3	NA	TGTGCCAGCAGCTTAGGACTAGCGGGAGTGGATACGCAGTATTTT	CASSLGLAGVDTQYF
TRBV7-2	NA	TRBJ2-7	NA	TGTGCCAGCAGCTACGGGGATGCCTACGAGCAGTACTTC	CASSYGDAYEQYF
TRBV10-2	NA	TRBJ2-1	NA	TGCGCCAGCAGTGGGCTAGGGAATGAGCAGTTCTTC	CASSGLGNEQFF
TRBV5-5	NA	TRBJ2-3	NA	TGTGCCAGCAGCTTGTCCAGGGCCCATGTCACAGATACGCAGTATTTT	CASSLSRAHVTDTQYF
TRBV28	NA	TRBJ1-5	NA	TGTGCCAGCAGTTTATCTCAGGGTACTAAGCCCCAGCATTTT	CASSLSQGTKPQHF
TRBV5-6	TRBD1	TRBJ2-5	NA	TGTGCCAGCAGCCCCGGGACAGGGCGAAGGGAGACCCAGTACTTC	CASSPGTGRRETQYF
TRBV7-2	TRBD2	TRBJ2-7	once	TGTGCCAGTAACCGACTAGCGGGAGCTTACGAGCAGTACTTC	CASNRLAGAYEQYF
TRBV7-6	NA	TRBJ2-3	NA	TGTGCCAGCAGCTCCTCAGGGGTCACAGATACGCAGTATTTT	CASSSSGVTDTQYF
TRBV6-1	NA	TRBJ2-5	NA	TGTGCCAGCGGTCGGGACTTTGAGACCCAGTACTTC	CASGRDFETQYF
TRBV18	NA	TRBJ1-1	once	TGTGCCAGCTCACCCCCACACGACACTGAAGCTTTCTTT	CASSPPHDTEAFF